Listed below are T cell receptor beta chains from one sample, sequenced in a study of blood T cells in healthy people across ages. TCRdb recomputed calls from the 5' RACE reads with MiXCR, one row per CDR3 protein. The table records 550,000 to 800,000 distinct CDR3 sequences, about 34% of them present only once. The sample was blood. Every receptor here comes from a woman of 80 years or more in good health. Both conserved end residues are part of each CDR3. Fields, in order: D gene, V gene, J gene, clone size, CDR3 DNA, CDR3 protein. D genes are given only for firm matches. A row's size may be missing; if present it is once, few, many or a size class.

>-|TRBV27|TRBJ2-5|many
TGTGCCAGCAGTCGGGACCTCGCGTACCAAGAGACCCAGTACTTC
CASSRDLAYQETQYF
>-|TRBV6-1|TRBJ2-2|few
TGTGCCAGCAGAACAGCAGGGAACACCGGGGAGCTGTTTTTT
CASRTAGNTGELFF
>TRBD2|TRBV7-9|TRBJ2-1|-
TGTGCCTGGAGCCCTACCCGGACTAGCGGGAACTACAATGAGCAGTTCTTC
CAWSPTRTSGNYNEQFF
>-|TRBV5-1|TRBJ2-6|-
TGCGCCAGCAGCTTGGCTGGACAGATCTCTGGGGCCAACGTCCTGACTTTC
CASSLAGQISGANVLTF
>-|TRBV30|TRBJ2-3|few
TGTGCCTGGCAGGAGGTGGGGGGAAACACAGATACGCAGTATTTT
CAWQEVGGNTDTQYF
>-|TRBV7-2|TRBJ2-2|few
TGTGCCAGCAGCGAGAGGGACTACACCGGGGAGCTGTTTTTT
CASSERDYTGELFF
>-|TRBV2|TRBJ1-2|many
TGTGCCAGCAGTGAACGGCCCCCGTGGGGCTATGGCTACACCTTC
CASSERPPWGYGYTF
>TRBD2|TRBV5-1|TRBJ2-3|-
TGCGCCAGCAGCTTGGTTCCGGGGGGGGGCTCAGATACGCAGTATTTT
CASSLVPGGGSDTQYF
>-|TRBV6-6|TRBJ1-6|-
TGTGCCAGCTTAACAGGGCGCTTGCCCGGCTCACCCCTCCACTTT
CASLTGRLPGSPLHF
>-|TRBV10-3|TRBJ2-7|many
TGTGCCATCAGTGAGTGGCAGGGTAAAAGGGAGCAGTACTTC
CAISEWQGKREQYF
>-|TRBV6-5|TRBJ2-2|-
TGTGCCAGCACTAACGCACTCGGCGGTGCCGGGGAGCTGTTTTTT
CASTNALGGAGELFF
>TRBD2|TRBV29-1|TRBJ2-5|many
TGCAGCGCCTCTAGCGGGGGGTTTCAAGAGACCCAGTACTTC
CSASSGGFQETQYF
>-|TRBV6-1|TRBJ2-4|-
TGTGCCAGCAGTGTGCCTCGAAACATTCAGTACTTC
CASSVPRNIQYF
>-|TRBV28|TRBJ2-3|-
TGTGCCTGCAGTCCTTTGGGCGGCACAGATACGCGGTATTTT
CACSPLGGTDTRYF
>-|TRBV3-1|TRBJ2-2|-
TGTGCCAGCAGTTCGGGACACGGATACACCGGGGAGCTGTTTTTT
CASSSGHGYTGELFF
>TRBD2|TRBV10-1|TRBJ2-3|-
TGCGCCAGCAGTGATAGCGGGAGGGCGACAACAGATACGCAGTATTTT
CASSDSGRATTDTQYF
>-|TRBV9|TRBJ2-3|many
TGTGCCAGCAGCGGGGACTTCGGGTTAAACACAGATACGCAGTATTTT
CASSGDFGLNTDTQYF
>TRBD2|TRBV9|TRBJ2-1|-
TGTGCCAGCAGCGTAGGGCTAGCGGTCTCCTACAATGAGCAGTTCTTC
CASSVGLAVSYNEQFF
>TRBD2|TRBV4-1|TRBJ2-3|many
TGCGCCAGCAGCCAATCTAGCGGGGGGGTGGCAGATACGCAGTATTTT
CASSQSSGGVADTQYF
>TRBD1|TRBV11-2|TRBJ1-1|-
TGTGCCAGCAGCCAGAGGACAGGTGGCTTCGGTGAAGCTTTCTTT
CASSQRTGGFGEAFF
>TRBD1|TRBV7-2|TRBJ2-7|many
TGTGCCAGCAGCCTGGGGACAGGGGTCCAGCGGGAGCAGTACTTC
CASSLGTGVQREQYF
>TRBD1|TRBV6-2/TRBV6-3|TRBJ2-7|-
TGTGCCAGCAGACGGACAGGCACCAACTCCTACGAGCAGTACTTC
CASRRTGTNSYEQYF
>TRBD2|TRBV25-1|TRBJ2-7|-
TGTGCCAGCACCCGAGGGGGAACTAGCGGGGGCGAGCAGTACTTC
CASTRGGTSGGEQYF
>-|TRBV12-3/TRBV12-4|TRBJ1-1|many
TGTGCCAGCAGCTTGGTGTCAGGGACTGAAGCTTTCTTT
CASSLVSGTEAFF
>-|TRBV20-1|TRBJ2-3|-
TGCAGTGCTAGGACTATACCGCCTAGCACAGATACGCAGTATTTT
CSARTIPPSTDTQYF
>-|TRBV7-2|TRBJ2-1|many
TGTGCCAGCAGCGCTAGACAGAGCAACTACAATGAGCAGTTCTTC
CASSARQSNYNEQFF
>TRBD1|TRBV10-3|TRBJ1-1|-
TGTGCCACCCGAAGGCCGGGACAGGGAATGGAAGCTTTCTTT
CATRRPGQGMEAFF
>-|TRBV7-2|TRBJ2-5|many
TGTGCCAGCAGCCTTAGTACGAAGACCCAGTACTTC
CASSLSTKTQYF
>TRBD2|TRBV12-3/TRBV12-4|TRBJ2-3|-
TGTGCCAGCAGGCAGCAGGGCGGGGGGAGCACAGATACGCAGTATTTT
CASRQQGGGSTDTQYF
>TRBD2|TRBV30|TRBJ2-3|-
TGTGCCTGGAGTGCCGGGACTAGCGGGGCTCGGACAGATACGCAGTATTTT
CAWSAGTSGARTDTQYF
>-|TRBV28|TRBJ2-2|few
TGTGCCGGGGGGCCCCGTGGGCAGTTCGCGAACACCGGGGAGCTGTTTTTT
CAGGPRGQFANTGELFF
>TRBD1|TRBV19|TRBJ1-1|once
TGTGCCAGTAGTGTTGGACAGGGATCCTATGAAGCTTTCTTT
CASSVGQGSYEAFF
>-|TRBV5-1|TRBJ2-1|many
TGCGCCAGCAACCTTTGGGGGGCCGACTCCTACAATGAGCAGTTCTTC
CASNLWGADSYNEQFF
>-|TRBV6-5|TRBJ2-1|-
TGTGCCAGCAGCCCCGCGGCGGGGATCTACAATGAGCAGTTCTTC
CASSPAAGIYNEQFF
>-|TRBV30|TRBJ2-3|once
TGTGCCTGGAGTAGGGGGGGGGGCCTGTCTGATACGCAGTATTTT
CAWSRGGGLSDTQYF
>-|TRBV6-5|TRBJ2-7|few
TGTGCCAGCAGTTACTCGCTCCGAGTGGGCGAGCAGTACTTC
CASSYSLRVGEQYF
>TRBD2|TRBV7-8|TRBJ2-7|many
TGTGCCAGCAGCTCCCGGGGTAGCGGGGGCTACGAGCAGTACTTC
CASSSRGSGGYEQYF